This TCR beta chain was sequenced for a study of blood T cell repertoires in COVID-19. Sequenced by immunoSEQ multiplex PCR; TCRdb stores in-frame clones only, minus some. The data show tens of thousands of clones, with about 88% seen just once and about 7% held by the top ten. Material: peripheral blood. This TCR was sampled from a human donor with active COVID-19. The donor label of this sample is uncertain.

The CDR3 spells CANAGTATNTGELFF. The DNA for the CDR3 is TGTGCCAACGCTGGGACAGCGACGAACACCGGGGAGCTGTTTTTT. The chain recombines TRBV2 with TRBJ2-2; 7 nucleotides agree with TRBD1. The CDR3 loop spans 15 amino acids. Per the germline V gene, CDR1 is SNHLY and CDR2 is FYNNEI. The trim removed 10 bases at V and 0 bases at J, leaving 8 bases unmatched. Filled out from reference TRBV2 and TRBJ2-2, the complete variable domain reads EPEVTQTPSHQVTQMGQEVILRCVPISNHLYFYWYRQILGQKVEFLVSFYNNEISEKSEIFDDQFSVERPDGSNFTLKIRSTKLEDSAMYFCANAGTATNTGELFFGEGSRLTVL.